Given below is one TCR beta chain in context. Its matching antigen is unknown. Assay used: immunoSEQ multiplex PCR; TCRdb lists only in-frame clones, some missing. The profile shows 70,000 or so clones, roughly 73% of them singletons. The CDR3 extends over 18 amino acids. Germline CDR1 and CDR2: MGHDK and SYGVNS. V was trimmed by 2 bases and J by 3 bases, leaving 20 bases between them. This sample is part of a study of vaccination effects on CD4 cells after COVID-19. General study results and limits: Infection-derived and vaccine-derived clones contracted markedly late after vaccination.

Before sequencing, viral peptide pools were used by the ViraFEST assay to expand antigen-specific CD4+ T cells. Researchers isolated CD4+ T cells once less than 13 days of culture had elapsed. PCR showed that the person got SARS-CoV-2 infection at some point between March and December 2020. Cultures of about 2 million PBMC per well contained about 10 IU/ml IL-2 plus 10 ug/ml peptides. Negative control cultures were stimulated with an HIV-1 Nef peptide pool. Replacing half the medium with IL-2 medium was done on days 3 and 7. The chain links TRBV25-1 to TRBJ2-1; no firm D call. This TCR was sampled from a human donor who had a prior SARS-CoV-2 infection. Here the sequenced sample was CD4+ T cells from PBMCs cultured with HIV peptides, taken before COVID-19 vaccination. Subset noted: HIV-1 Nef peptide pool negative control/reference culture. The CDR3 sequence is CASSEEGLGAAGYNEQFF. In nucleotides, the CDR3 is TGTGCCAGCAGTGAAGAAGGGCTCGGTGCTGCTGGCTACAATGAGCAGTTCTTC.